A selection of T cell receptor beta chains follows, all from one sample in a study of blood T cells in healthy people across ages. From the 5' RACE reads, TCRdb called clonotypes with MiXCR, one entry per CDR3 protein. Among about a million distinct CDR3 sequences listed, 51% were seen once. The sample was blood. Every receptor here comes from a woman aged 55-69 years in good health. Both conserved end residues are part of each CDR3. D genes are given only for firm matches. Clone size is not always given. Where it is, it says once, few, many or a class for expanded clones.

v_gene	j_gene	abundance	d_gene	CDR3nt	CDR3aa
TRBV25-1	TRBJ2-5	few	NA	TGTGCCAGCAGTGAATCAGGGTTCGGACAGCAAGAGACCCAGTACTTC	CASSESGFGQQETQYF
TRBV20-1	TRBJ2-1	few	TRBD1	TGCAGTGCTCCCAGGGGGCGCGACAATGAGCAGTTCTTC	CSAPRGRDNEQFF
TRBV6-1	TRBJ2-5	few	NA	TGTGCCAGCAGTGGGCAACTACATAACCAGTACTTC	CASSGQLHNQYF
TRBV12-5	TRBJ2-2	NA	TRBD1	TGTGCTAGTGGTCGGGACAGAACGGACACCGAGGAGCTGTTTTTT	CASGRDRTDTEELFF
TRBV2	TRBJ2-7	NA	NA	TGTGCCAGCAGGGTCTACAATGAGCAGTACTTC	CASRVYNEQYF
TRBV11-2	TRBJ2-7	NA	NA	TGTGCCAGCAGCTTAGGGACGATCCTCTACGAGCAGTACTTC	CASSLGTILYEQYF
TRBV29-1	TRBJ1-5	NA	NA	TGCAGCGCCGCTCATTCTAGTCATCAGCCCCAGCATTTT	CSAAHSSHQPQHF
TRBV10-2	TRBJ1-1	NA	TRBD1	TGCGCCAGCATTACCGACAGGGATGCTTTCTTT	CASITDRDAFF
TRBV28	TRBJ2-3	NA	NA	TGTGCCAGCAGTTTTAGTAGGCCAATAAGGACAGATACGCAGTATTTT	CASSFSRPIRTDTQYF
TRBV5-8	TRBJ2-3	NA	NA	TGTGCCTGCAGCTTAATTGGCGGCAGGGGAAGTGGGGATACGCAGTATTTT	CACSLIGGRGSGDTQYF
TRBV7-7	TRBJ2-3	NA	NA	TGTGCCAGCAGCCCCGTGGTAGGGTCGCGCGCTACGCAGTATTTT	CASSPVVGSRATQYF
TRBV28	TRBJ2-1	NA	NA	TGTGCCAGCAGTTTAATGGGGGATCTCAATGAGCAGTTCTTC	CASSLMGDLNEQFF
TRBV15	TRBJ2-1	NA	NA	TGTGCCACCAGCAGGTCATTAGCGGCAAACAATGAGCAGTTCTTC	CATSRSLAANNEQFF
TRBV9	TRBJ1-1	NA	NA	TGTGCCAGCAGCGTGGCAGGCGCAAACACTGAAGCTTTCTTT	CASSVAGANTEAFF
TRBV29-1	TRBJ1-5	NA	TRBD1	TGCAGCGTTGTAGGGTCAGGGGGCAGGGGCAATCAGCCCCAGCATTTT	CSVVGSGGRGNQPQHF
TRBV5-8	TRBJ2-7	NA	NA	TGTGCCAGCAGCTTGCGGGGCATCGACTATTACGAGCAGTACTTC	CASSLRGIDYYEQYF
TRBV20-1	TRBJ2-3	NA	NA	TGCAGTGCTAGAGAGGGGATTCCCAGGGATACGCAGTATTTT	CSAREGIPRDTQYF
TRBV7-2	TRBJ2-5	NA	NA	TGTGCCAGCAGCTTAGGGGGCAACCAACAAGAGACCCAGTACTTC	CASSLGGNQQETQYF
TRBV20-1	TRBJ2-6	NA	TRBD2	TGCAGTGCCTCAGGCGGGGGATTATACTCTGGGGCCAACGTCCTGACTTTC	CSASGGGLYSGANVLTF
TRBV7-8	TRBJ2-3	NA	NA	TGTGCCAGCAGCTTAGCCGGGCACATCGGGACAGATACGCAGTATTTT	CASSLAGHIGTDTQYF
TRBV29-1	TRBJ2-5	NA	NA	TGCAGCGTCCGAAGGAGCCAAGAGACCCAGTACTTC	CSVRRSQETQYF
TRBV6-2/TRBV6-3	TRBJ2-3	NA	TRBD2	TGTGCCAGCCGGGATTTTAGCGGGAGTGGGACAGATACGCAGTATTTT	CASRDFSGSGTDTQYF
TRBV5-1	TRBJ2-7	NA	TRBD1	TGCGCCAGCAGCCGAGGGGGCCTTTCTCTCTACGAGCAGTACTTC	CASSRGGLSLYEQYF
TRBV7-2	TRBJ2-5	NA	TRBD2	TGTGCCAGCAGCGAGGGACTAGCGGGATGGGAGACCCAGTACTTC	CASSEGLAGWETQYF
TRBV2	TRBJ1-5	NA	TRBD1	TGTGCCAGCAGTAAATGGGACAGGGGATACAAGGGCGGCAATCAGCCCCAGCATTTT	CASSKWDRGYKGGNQPQHF
TRBV27	TRBJ2-1	few	TRBD2	TGTGCCAGCAGTTATCTAGCGGTGGGGGGTGGTGAGCAGTTCTTC	CASSYLAVGGGEQFF
TRBV4-3	TRBJ2-1	few	NA	TGCGCCAGCAGCCAAGGCCCAGTCAATGAGCAGTTCTTC	CASSQGPVNEQFF
TRBV6-1	TRBJ2-1	NA	TRBD2	TGTGCCACGGGGGGGGCGGGAGGTTACGATGAGCAGTTCTTC	CATGGAGGYDEQFF
TRBV29-1	TRBJ2-3	once	NA	TGCAGCGTTCAGGGGGGGACCACAGATACGCAGTATTTT	CSVQGGTTDTQYF
TRBV20-1	TRBJ2-1	NA	TRBD2	TGCAGTGCTAGAACCGGGACTAGCGGGATCCCCGGGTCACACAATGAGCAGTTCTTC	CSARTGTSGIPGSHNEQFF
TRBV7-2	TRBJ2-3	NA	TRBD2	TGTGCCAGCAGCCGATCTATGACTAGCGGGAGGTCGACAGATACGCAGTATTTT	CASSRSMTSGRSTDTQYF
TRBV20-1	TRBJ2-7	NA	NA	TGCAGTGCTAGAGACGAGACGCTCTACGAGCAGTACTTC	CSARDETLYEQYF
TRBV7-9	TRBJ2-5	once	NA	TGTGCCAGCAGCCGCGGGGCGGAGATGGAGACCCAGTACTTC	CASSRGAEMETQYF
TRBV12-3/TRBV12-4	TRBJ1-6	once	NA	TGTGCCCGCAGACAAGCTAATTCACCCCTCCACTTT	CARRQANSPLHF
TRBV5-1	TRBJ2-5	few	TRBD1	TGCGCCAGCAGCTTACTCCCCGGGACAGGGCAAGAGACCCAGTACTTC	CASSLLPGTGQETQYF
TRBV28	TRBJ2-7	NA	TRBD1	TGTGCCAGCAGTTCGATAACCCGGGACAGTTACTCCTACGAGCAGTACTTC	CASSSITRDSYSYEQYF
TRBV11-2	TRBJ2-5	NA	NA	TGTGCCAGCAGCCCTACCAGGGGCGGGGAGACCCAGTACTTC	CASSPTRGGETQYF
TRBV4-1	TRBJ2-1	NA	NA	TGCGCCAGCAGCACGTACCCCATGGGTCGCTACAATGAGCAGTTCTTC	CASSTYPMGRYNEQFF
TRBV12-3/TRBV12-4	TRBJ1-1	NA	NA	TGTGCCAGCACCGGACTAGTAAACAATGAGCAGTTCTTT	CASTGLVNNEQFF
TRBV30	TRBJ2-5	NA	NA	TGTGCCTGGGGAGACCCCCCGGGAGTAGAGACCCAGTACTTC	CAWGDPPGVETQYF
TRBV4-2	TRBJ2-5	few	NA	TGTGCCAGCAGCCGGGAGAGATACCAAGAGACCCAGTACTTC	CASSRERYQETQYF
TRBV5-6	TRBJ2-2	NA	NA	TGTGCCAGCAGCTTGGAACGCCGGCCCGGGGAGCTGTTTTTT	CASSLERRPGELFF
TRBV20-1	TRBJ1-6	once	TRBD1	TGCAGTGTCTGGACAGGGCTCAATTCACCCCTCCACTTT	CSVWTGLNSPLHF
TRBV7-9	TRBJ2-1	NA	NA	TGTGCCAGCAGCTTAGATACAGGCCTCTCCTACAGTGAGCAGTTCTTC	CASSLDTGLSYSEQFF
TRBV6-2/TRBV6-3	TRBJ2-5	NA	NA	TGTGCCAGCAGTTACCCCCAGGGGACCCAGTACTTC	CASSYPQGTQYF
TRBV2	TRBJ2-5	once	NA	TGTGCCAGCAACGTCGCCCCAGGGTACTTC	CASNVAPGYF
TRBV7-2	TRBJ2-7	once	TRBD2	TGTGCCAGCAGCAACCGGGAGGGGAGCTCCTACGAGCAGTACTTC	CASSNREGSSYEQYF
TRBV6-5	TRBJ2-1	NA	NA	TGTGCCAGCAGTTACCTCCTTGGCGGGGGCCTTCGGAATGAGCAGTTCTTC	CASSYLLGGGLRNEQFF
TRBV20-1	TRBJ2-7	NA	TRBD2	TGCAGTGCTAGAGATTACGGCGGGAGCGCCGAGCAGTACTTC	CSARDYGGSAEQYF
TRBV10-3	TRBJ2-3	few	NA	TGTGCCACCCAGCGGACTGGGCATGGCCCAGATACGCAGTATTTT	CATQRTGHGPDTQYF
TRBV28	TRBJ2-2	NA	TRBD2	TGTGCCAGCAGCGAAGCGGGAGGCCGGACCGGGGAGCTGTTTTTT	CASSEAGGRTGELFF
TRBV7-2	TRBJ2-7	few	NA	TGTGCCAGCAGCCCCCAACCCCCCTACGAGCAGTACTTC	CASSPQPPYEQYF
TRBV28	TRBJ2-2	few	NA	TGTGCCAGCAGTTTTCCTGAGGGGATAACCGGGGAGCTGTTTTTT	CASSFPEGITGELFF
TRBV25-1	TRBJ1-5	NA	NA	TGTGCCACCGCCACAGGTAATCAGCCCCAGCATTTT	CATATGNQPQHF
TRBV20-1	TRBJ2-1	once	TRBD2	TGCAGTGCCCGTATGGGAGGGCCGGGCAATGAGCAGTTCTTC	CSARMGGPGNEQFF
TRBV9	TRBJ2-3	NA	NA	TGTGCCAGCAGCGTAGGTTGGTCTAGCGCACCAAGCACAGATACGCAGTATTTT	CASSVGWSSAPSTDTQYF
TRBV14	TRBJ2-7	once	NA	TGTGCCAGCAGCCGCACCACGGGGGTGGTCTACGAGCAGTACTTC	CASSRTTGVVYEQYF
TRBV3-1	TRBJ2-7	few	NA	TGTGCCAGCAGCCCAGAACCCCCCTGGCCAGAGGGCTTTCATTACGAGCAGTACTTC	CASSPEPPWPEGFHYEQYF
TRBV25-1	TRBJ1-2	NA	NA	TGTGCCCGCAGTCGGATACAGGATTATGGCTACACCTTC	CARSRIQDYGYTF